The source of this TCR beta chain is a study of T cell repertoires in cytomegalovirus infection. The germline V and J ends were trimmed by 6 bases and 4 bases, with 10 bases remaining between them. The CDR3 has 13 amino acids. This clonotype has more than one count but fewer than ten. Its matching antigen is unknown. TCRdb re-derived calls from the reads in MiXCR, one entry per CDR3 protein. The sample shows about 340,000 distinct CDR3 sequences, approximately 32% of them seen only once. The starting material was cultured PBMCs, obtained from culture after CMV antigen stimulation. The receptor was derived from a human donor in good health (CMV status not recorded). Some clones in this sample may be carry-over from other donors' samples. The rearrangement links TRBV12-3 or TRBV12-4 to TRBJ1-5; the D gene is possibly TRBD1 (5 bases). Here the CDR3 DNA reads TGTGCCAGCAGAGAACGGGGGAATCAGCCCCAGCATTTT. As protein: CASRERGNQPQHF.